Included here is one T cell receptor (beta chain) sequence, with context. Its target is not known. Other DNA sequences within the sample encode an identical CDR3. Measured with immunoSEQ multiplex PCR; TCRdb has only the in-frame clones, and not every one. The sample has over 100,000 clones; roughly nine tenths are singletons. This CDR3 has 15 residues. Germline CDR1 is SGHRS and CDR2 is YFSETQ. V dropped 0 bases and J dropped 0 bases, with 7 bases sitting between them. This sample stems from a study of T cell responses to AZD1222 COVID-19 vaccine. Study outcomes and limitations: A reported finding is that nearly half of spike-specific TCRs target unmutated variant regions. Repertoire sampling was restricted to post-peak T cell response timepoints.

The sample consisted of peripheral blood, taken 28 days after the second AZD1222 dose. This rearrangement joins TRBV5-1 to TRBJ1-5; D unclear. The source is an adult who received the AZD1222 COVID-19 vaccine. CDR3: CASSLAGYSNQPQHF. DNA for the CDR3: TGCGCCAGCAGCTTGGCGGGCTATAGCAATCAGCCCCAGCATTTT.